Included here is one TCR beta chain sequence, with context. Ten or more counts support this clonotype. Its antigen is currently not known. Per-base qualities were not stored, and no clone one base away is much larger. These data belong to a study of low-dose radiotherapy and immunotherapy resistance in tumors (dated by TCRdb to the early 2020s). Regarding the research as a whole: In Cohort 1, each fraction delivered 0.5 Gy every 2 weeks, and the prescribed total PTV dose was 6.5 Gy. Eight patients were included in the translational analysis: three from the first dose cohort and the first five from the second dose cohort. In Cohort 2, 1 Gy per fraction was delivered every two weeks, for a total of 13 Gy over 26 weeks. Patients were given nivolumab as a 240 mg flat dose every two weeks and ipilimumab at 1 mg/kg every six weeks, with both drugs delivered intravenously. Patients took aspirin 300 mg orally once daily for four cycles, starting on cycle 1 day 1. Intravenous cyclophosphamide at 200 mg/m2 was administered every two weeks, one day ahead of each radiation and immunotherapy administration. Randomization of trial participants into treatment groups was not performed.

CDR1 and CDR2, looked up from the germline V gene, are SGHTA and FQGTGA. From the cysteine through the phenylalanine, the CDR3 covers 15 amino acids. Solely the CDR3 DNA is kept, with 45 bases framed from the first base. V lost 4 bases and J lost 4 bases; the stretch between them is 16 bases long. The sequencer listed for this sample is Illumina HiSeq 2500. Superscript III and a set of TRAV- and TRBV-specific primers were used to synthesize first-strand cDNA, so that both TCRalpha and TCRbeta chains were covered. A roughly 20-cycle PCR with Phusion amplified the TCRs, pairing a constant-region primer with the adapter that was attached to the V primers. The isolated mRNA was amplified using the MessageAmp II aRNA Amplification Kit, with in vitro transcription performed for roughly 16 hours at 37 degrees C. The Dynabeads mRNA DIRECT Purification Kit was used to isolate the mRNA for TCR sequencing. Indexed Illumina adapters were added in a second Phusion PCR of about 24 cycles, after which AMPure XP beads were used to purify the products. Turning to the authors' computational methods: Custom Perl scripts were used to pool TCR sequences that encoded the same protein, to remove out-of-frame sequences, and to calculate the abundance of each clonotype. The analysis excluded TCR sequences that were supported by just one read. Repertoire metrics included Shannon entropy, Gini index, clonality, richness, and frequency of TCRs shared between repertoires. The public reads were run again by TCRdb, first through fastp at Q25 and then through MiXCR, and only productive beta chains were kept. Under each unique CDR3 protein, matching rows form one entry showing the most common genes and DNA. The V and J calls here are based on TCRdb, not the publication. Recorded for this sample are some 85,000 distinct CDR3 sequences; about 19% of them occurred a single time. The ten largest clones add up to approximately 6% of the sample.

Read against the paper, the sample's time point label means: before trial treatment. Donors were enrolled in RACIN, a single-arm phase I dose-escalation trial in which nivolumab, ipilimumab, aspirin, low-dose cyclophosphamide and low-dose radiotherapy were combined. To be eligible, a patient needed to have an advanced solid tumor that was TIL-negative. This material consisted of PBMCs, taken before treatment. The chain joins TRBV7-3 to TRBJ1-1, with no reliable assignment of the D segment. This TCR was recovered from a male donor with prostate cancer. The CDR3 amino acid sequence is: CASSSSAGLPTEAFF. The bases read TGTGCCAGCAGCTCCTCTGCGGGTCTGCCCACTGAAGCTTTCTTT. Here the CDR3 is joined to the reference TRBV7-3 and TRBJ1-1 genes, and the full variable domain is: GAGVSQTPSNKVTEKGKYVELRCDPISGHTALYWYRQSLGQGPEFLIYFQGTGAADDSGLPNDRFFAVRPEGSVSTLKIQRTERGDSAVYLCASSSSAGLPTEAFFGQGTRLTVV.